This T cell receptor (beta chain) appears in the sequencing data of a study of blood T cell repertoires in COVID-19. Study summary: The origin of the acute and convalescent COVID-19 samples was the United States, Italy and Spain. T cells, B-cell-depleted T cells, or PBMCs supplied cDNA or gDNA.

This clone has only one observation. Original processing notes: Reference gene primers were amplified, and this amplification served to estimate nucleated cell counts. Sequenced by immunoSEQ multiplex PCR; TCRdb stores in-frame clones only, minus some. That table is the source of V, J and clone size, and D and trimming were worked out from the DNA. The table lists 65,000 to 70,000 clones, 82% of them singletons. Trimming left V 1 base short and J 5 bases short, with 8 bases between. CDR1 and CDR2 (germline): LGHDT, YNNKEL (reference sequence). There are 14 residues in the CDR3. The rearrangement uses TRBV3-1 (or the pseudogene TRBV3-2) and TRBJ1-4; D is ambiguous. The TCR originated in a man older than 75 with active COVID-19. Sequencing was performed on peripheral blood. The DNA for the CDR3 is TGTGCCAGCAGCCAAGTCAGGAAAAATGAAAAACTGTTTTTT. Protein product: CASSQVRKNEKLFF.